The present TCR beta chain was sequenced within a study of OX40 agonist ivuxolimab in advanced cancers. Whole-study context: Patients undergoing dose escalation presented with hepatocellular carcinoma, melanoma, renal cell or head and neck cancer.

The CDR3 covers 14 residues. Germline lookup yields CDR1 SGHTA and CDR2 FQGNSA. Trimming removed 6 bases from V and 2 bases from J; junction bases left unmatched: 3. Profiling relied on immunoSEQ multiplex PCR, and the TCRdb table lists in-frame clones only, not all of them. The data show about 70,000 clones, with about nine tenths seen just once and around 8.2% held by the top ten. V gene TRBV7-2 combines with J gene TRBJ1-5; 8 bases align to TRBD1. The source material was CD4+ or CD8+ T cells sorted from blood, sampled in a trial of the OX40 agonist ivuxolimab. The TCR originated in an adult with an advanced solid tumor such as melanoma, head and neck, liver or kidney cancer. The CDR3 DNA is TGTGCCAGCAGAGGACAGGGTGGCAATCAGCCCCAGCATTTT. Protein sequence: CASRGQGGNQPQHF.